Listed here are 20 T cell receptor beta chains from one sample, sequenced in a study of T cell therapy after organ transplantation. Produced via immunoSEQ multiplex PCR; TCRdb's table is partial and in-frame only. Of about 2,300 clones in the sample, 70% are singletons; the top ten hold roughly 35%. These receptors' antigens are unknown. Sequencing used CD8+ T cells from blood, obtained before autologous CMV-specific T cell therapy. These receptors were taken from a human patient who had received a solid organ transplant and had CMV disease.

The J gene is TRBJ2-7, the V gene TRBV11-1; D is perhaps TRBD1 (5 bases). Germline loops: CDR1 SGHAT, CDR2 FQDESV (reference sequence). Trimming took off 1 base at V and 2 bases at J, with 9 bases between the two ends. CDR3 length: 14 amino acids. The CDR3 region has the DNA TGTGCCAGCAGCTTAGTCCTAGGGGCCTACGAGCAGTACTTC. Translation: CASSLVLGAYEQYF.

V usage is TRBV29-1 and J usage is TRBJ1-1; 8 nucleotides align to TRBD1. With 4 bases clipped from V and 10 bases from J, the junction kept 11 bases outside the gene matches. Per germline, CDR1 SQVTM and CDR2 ANQGSEA. The CDR3 extends over 13 amino acids. The chain's CDR3 is CSVGRTGGAGAFF. The DNA for the CDR3 is TGCAGCGTTGGTAGAACAGGGGGAGCGGGAGCTTTCTTT.

This clone has just one count. The chain has TRBV28 and TRBJ2-3; D unresolved. Germline V gene lookup returns CDR1 MDHEN and CDR2 SYDVKM. V was shortened by 3 bases and J by 2 bases, with 12 bases between the two germline ends. The CDR3 consists of 15 residues. CDR3 amino acids: CASSFSADLTDTQYF. The CDR3 DNA reads TGTGCCAGCAGTTTCTCAGCAGACCTCACAGATACGCAGTATTTT.

The rearrangement joins TRBV5-6 to TRBJ2-1, with a possible D match to TRBD1 (5 bases). Trimming removed 5 bases at V and 5 bases at J, with 14 bases between. This CDR3 is built from 14 residues. Germline CDR1 SGHDT, CDR2 YYEEEE. CDR3 DNA: TGTGCCAGCAGAGCGTTGGGGCGGAACAATGAGCAGTTCTTC. It encodes CASRALGRNNEQFF.

On this clone: Relative to the germline gene, one junction end is altered; a read error may explain this. The chain joins TRBV7-2 to TRBJ2-7; D remains ambiguous. Germline V gene lookup returns CDR1 SGHTA and CDR2 FQGNSA. The CDR3 length is 15 residues. The CDR3 reads CASSQDYTNRDEQYF. The DNA of the CDR3 is TGCGCCAGCAGCCAAGATTACACAAACCGAGATGAGCAGTACTTC.

The chain couples TRBV5-4 to TRBJ2-7, with D tentatively TRBD1 or TRBD2 (6 bases each). V was cut by 4 bases and J by 6 bases, with 17 bases left in between. Germline V CDR1 and CDR2: SGHNT, YYREEE (reference sequence). This CDR3 has 14 residues. This CDR3 reads CASSPSEGGLEQYF. CDR3 sequence (DNA): TGTGCCAGCAGCCCTTCCGAGGGGGGCCTCGAGCAGTACTTC.

This chain connects TRBV4-3 to TRBJ2-5, with a tentative D call TRBD1 (6 bases). V gave up 3 bases and J gave up 4 bases, with 15 bases separating them. The length of the CDR3 is 15 residues. Per the germline V gene, CDR1 is LGHNA and CDR2 is YSLEER. CDR3 amino acids: CASSQPDSLGETQYF. The CDR3, as DNA: TGCGCCAGCAGCCAGCCGGACAGTCTGGGAGAGACCCAGTACTTC.

This clone has just one count. The genes are TRBV9 and TRBJ2-1; TRBD1 or TRBD2 may be the D gene (5 bases each). From germline, CDR1 is SGDLS and CDR2 YYNGEE. The ends were cut back, 0 bases at V and 14 bases at J, with 18 bases in the middle. This CDR3 comprises 14 residues. The CDR3 region has the DNA TGTGCCAGCAGCGTAGAGGTTCGGGACCCAGGGAAGTTCTTC. It codes for CASSVEVRDPGKFF.

The chain combines TRBV7-9 with TRBJ2-5, with D perhaps assigned TRBD1 or TRBD2 (6 bases each). The CDR3 contains 14 residues. The V gene's germline CDR1 is SEHNR and CDR2 FQNEAQ (reference sequence). The ends were cut back, 3 bases at V and 5 bases at J, with 13 bases in the middle. The CDR3 bases are TGTGCCAGCAGCTTGGGGGGCGCAGGGGAGACCCAGTACTTC. This codes for CASSLGGAGETQYF.

By its share, this clone is large. V is TRBV15 and J is TRBJ2-3; 7 nucleotides line up with TRBD2. V shed 0 bases, J shed 0 bases, and the junction held 6 bases outside the gene matches. The length of the CDR3 is 17 residues. The V gene's germline CDR1 is LNHNV and CDR2 YYDKDF (reference sequence). The CDR3 is CATSRDSSSGSTDTQYF. The CDR3 coding sequence is TGTGCCACCAGCAGAGATTCCTCTAGCGGAAGCACAGATACGCAGTATTTT.

The J gene is TRBJ1-5, the V gene TRBV6-5, with D perhaps matching TRBD1 (6 bases). The V gene lost 2 bases and the J gene lost 5 bases, with 13 bases spanning the gap. The CDR3 runs 15 residues. Germline V gives CDR1 MNHEY, CDR2 SVGAGI. CDR3 in amino acids: CASSYRGDIYQPQHF. The CDR3 coding sequence is TGTGCCAGCAGTTACAGGGGGGACATCTATCAGCCCCAGCATTTT.

CDR3 region: CASSHSTSGMYQETQYF. CDR3 DNA sequence: TGTGCCAGCAGTCACTCTACTAGCGGGATGTACCAAGAGACCCAGTACTTC. This chain uses TRBV28 with TRBJ2-5; 10 positions agree with TRBD2. CDR1 is MDHEN and CDR2 is SYDVKM in the germline V gene. The CDR3 length is 17 residues. V dropped 5 bases and J dropped 0; count of bases not matched to a gene: 9.

This rearrangement joins TRBV6-1 to TRBJ2-7, with D tentatively TRBD1 (5 bases). V shed 0 bases and J shed 2 bases, with 11 bases lying between them. The CDR3 has 15 residues. Germline V gene lookup returns CDR1 MNHNS and CDR2 SASEGT. Here the CDR3 DNA reads TGTGCCAGCAGTGAAGCCCCAGGGTTACCCTACGAGCAGTACTTC. This gives the protein CASSEAPGLPYEQYF.

The chain employs TRBV5-5 and TRBJ1-4; D not certain. The V end lost 0 bases, the J end lost 7 bases, and 13 bases lay between the germline ends. Looked up from germline, CDR1 is SGHKS and CDR2 is YYEKEE (reference sequence). The CDR3 spans 15 residues. The CDR3 sequence: CASSLDGRSFEKLFF. In DNA, the CDR3 is TGTGCCAGCAGCTTGGATGGCAGGTCTTTTGAAAAACTGTTTTTT.

The rearrangement joins TRBV7-8 to TRBJ2-6; the D gene is possibly TRBD1 (5 bases). This CDR3 has 14 residues. Looked up from germline, CDR1 is SGHVS and CDR2 is FQNEAQ. V was trimmed by 5 bases and J by 5 bases, leaving 10 bases between them. CDR3 in DNA: TGTGCCAGCAGCCCGACAGTCTGGGCCAACGTCCTGACTTTC. It codes for CASSPTVWANVLTF.

This clone ranks as large (0.1 to 1%). The V gene is TRBV28, the J gene TRBJ2-7; no firm D call. Germline lookup yields CDR1 MDHEN and CDR2 SYDVKM. Trimming cost V 4 bases and J 0 bases, with 7 bases left between them. CDR3 length: 13 amino acids. Here the CDR3 reads CASSYALSYEQYF. The CDR3 bases are TGTGCCAGCAGTTACGCCCTCTCCTACGAGCAGTACTTC. The complete variable domain, with remaining parts taken from reference TRBV28 and TRBJ2-7, reads DVKVTQSSRYLVKRTGEKVFLECVQDMDHENMFWYRQDPGLGLRLIYFSYDVKMKEKGDIPEGYSVSREKKERFSLILESASTNQTSMYLCASSYALSYEQYFGPGTRLTVT.

CDR3 nucleotide sequence: TGTGCCAGCAGTTCCCCAAGCGGGAGCTCCTACAATGAGCAGTTCTTC. Protein sequence: CASSSPSGSSYNEQFF. The V call is TRBV6-5, the J call TRBJ2-1, with 8 nucleotides matching TRBD2. The CDR3 runs to 16 residues. Unmatched junction bases numbered 5, after V lost 4 bases and J lost 0 bases. Germline V gene data show CDR1 as MNHEY and CDR2 as SVGAGI.

The chain recombines TRBV28 with TRBJ2-3; TRBD2 matches at 8 bases. The germline V gene encodes CDR1 MDHEN and CDR2 SYDVKM. Trimming took 10 bases from V and 3 from J; bases not matched to a gene: 9. There are 14 residues in the CDR3. CDR3 residues: CATKDERETDTQYF. Here the CDR3 DNA reads TGTGCCACCAAGGACGAGCGGGAGACAGATACGCAGTATTTT.

V and J are TRBV4-2 and TRBJ2-7, with TRBD2 matching 10 bases. CDR1 and CDR2 from the germline V gene are LGHNA and YNFKEQ. The V gene end was trimmed by 1 base and the J gene end by 6 bases; junction bases not matched to a gene: 6. This CDR3 has 15 residues. The CDR3 DNA is TGTGCCAGCAGCCAAGTAGGGACTAGCGCTAGCGAGCAGTACTTC. Protein: CASSQVGTSASEQYF.

The rearrangement joins TRBV5-8 to TRBJ1-4, with D tentatively TRBD1 (5 bases). Trimming pared 0 bases from V and 0 bases from J, leaving 15 bases between. CDR3 size: 18 residues. Germline loops: CDR1 SGHTS, CDR2 YDEGEE. For the CDR3, the DNA is TGTGCCAGCAGCTTGGGTGCAGGGATCTCAACAACTAATGAAAAACTGTTTTTT. It is translated as CASSLGAGISTTNEKLFF.